This TCR beta chain was retrieved from a study of OX40 agonist ivuxolimab in advanced cancers. The overall study: The group had a mean age of about 60 years, ranged from about 20 to 80, and was 82.7% male. Earlier treatment with anti-PD-1, anti-PD-L1 or anti-CTLA-4 was permitted, and under 50% had received some. Study results and limitations: The study found that CD8+ T cells averaged more expanded clones than CD4+.

Only one count was recorded for this clone. Its antigen is unknown. Patients were excluded for autoimmune disease history or systemic immunosuppression. The germline V gene has CDR1 SGHAT and CDR2 FQNNGV. The CDR3 spans 14 residues. Trimming took 1 base from V and 6 from J, leaving 10 bases between them. Clones were read by immunoSEQ multiplex PCR, and TCRdb kept only the in-frame ones, dropping some. The table lists roughly 15,000 clones, around 77% of them singletons. The clonotype was recovered from an adult with an advanced solid tumor such as melanoma, head and neck, liver or kidney cancer. The sequences come from CD4+ or CD8+ T cells sorted from blood, collected in a trial of the OX40 agonist ivuxolimab. The chain carries TRBV11-2 and TRBJ2-1, with D possibly matching TRBD2 (6 bases). The CDR3 is CASSLGLGVNEQFF. Written as DNA, the CDR3 is TGTGCCAGCAGCTTAGGACTAGGAGTCAATGAGCAGTTCTTC. Full variable domain (missing parts from reference TRBV11-2 and TRBJ2-1): EAGVAQSPRYKIIEKRQSVAFWCNPISGHATLYWYQQILGQGPKLLIQFQNNGVVDDSQLPKDRFSAERLKGVDSTLKIQPAKLEDSAVYLCASSLGLGVNEQFFGPGTRLTVL.